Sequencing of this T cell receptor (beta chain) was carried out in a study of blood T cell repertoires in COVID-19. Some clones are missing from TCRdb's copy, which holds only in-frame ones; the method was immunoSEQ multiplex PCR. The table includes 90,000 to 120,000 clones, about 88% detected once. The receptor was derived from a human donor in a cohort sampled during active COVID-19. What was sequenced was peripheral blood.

This CDR3 reads CASSPRTGDIEQYF. The DNA for the CDR3 is TGTGCCAGCAGTCCCCGGACAGGGGACATTGAGCAGTACTTC. The genes are TRBV27 and TRBJ2-7, with 9 bases that match TRBD1. The CDR3 length is 14 residues. The V and J ends lost 5 bases and 7 bases, in that order; junction bases with no gene match: 9. Germline assignment: CDR1 MNHEY and CDR2 SMNVEV (reference sequence).